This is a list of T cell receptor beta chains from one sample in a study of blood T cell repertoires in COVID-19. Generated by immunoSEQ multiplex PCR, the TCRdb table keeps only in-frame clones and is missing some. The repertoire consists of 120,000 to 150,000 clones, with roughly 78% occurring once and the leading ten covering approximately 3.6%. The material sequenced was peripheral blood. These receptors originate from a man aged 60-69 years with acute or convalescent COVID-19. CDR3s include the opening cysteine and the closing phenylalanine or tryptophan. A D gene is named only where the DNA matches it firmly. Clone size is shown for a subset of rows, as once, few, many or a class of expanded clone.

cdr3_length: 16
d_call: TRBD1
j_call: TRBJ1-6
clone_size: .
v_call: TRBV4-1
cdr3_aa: CASSQDSLAGGSPLHF
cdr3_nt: TGCGCCAGCAGCCAAGATAGTTTGGCAGGGGGTTCACCCCTCCACTTT

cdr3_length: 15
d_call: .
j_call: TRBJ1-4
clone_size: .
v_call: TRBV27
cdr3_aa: CASSLSGTWGEKLFF
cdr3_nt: TGTGCCAGCAGTTTAAGCGGGACATGGGGTGAAAAACTGTTTTTT

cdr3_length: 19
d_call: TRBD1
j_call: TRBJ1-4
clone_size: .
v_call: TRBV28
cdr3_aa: CASRPVGDRVLLTNEKLFF
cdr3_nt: TGTGCCAGTAGACCCGTGGGGGACAGGGTTTTACTGACTAATGAAAAACTGTTTTTT

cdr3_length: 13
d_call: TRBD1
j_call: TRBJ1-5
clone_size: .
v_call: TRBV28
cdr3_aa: CASLTGGPQPQHF
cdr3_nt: TGTGCCAGCCTTACAGGGGGACCTCAGCCCCAGCATTTT

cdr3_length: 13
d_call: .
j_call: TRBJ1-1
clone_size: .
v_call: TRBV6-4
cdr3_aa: CASRADGNTEAFF
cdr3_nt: TGTGCCAGCAGAGCGGACGGGAACACTGAAGCTTTCTTT

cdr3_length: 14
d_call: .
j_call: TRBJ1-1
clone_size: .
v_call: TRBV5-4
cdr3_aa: CASSLLGVITEAFF
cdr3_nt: TGTGCCAGCAGCTTGCTTGGAGTAATCACTGAAGCTTTCTTT

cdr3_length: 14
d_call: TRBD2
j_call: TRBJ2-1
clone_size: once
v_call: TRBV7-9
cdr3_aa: CASSSSGSYNEQFF
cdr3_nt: TGTGCCAGCAGCTCAAGCGGGAGCTACAATGAGCAGTTCTTC

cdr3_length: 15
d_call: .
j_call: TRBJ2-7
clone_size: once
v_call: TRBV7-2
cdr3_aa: CASSLDGTSSYEQYF
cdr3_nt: TGTGCCAGCAGCTTAGATGGGACTTCCTCCTACGAGCAGTACTTC

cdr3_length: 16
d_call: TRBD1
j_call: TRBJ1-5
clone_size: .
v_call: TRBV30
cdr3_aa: CAWSPIGRGQDQPQHF
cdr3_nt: TGTGCCTGGAGCCCTATTGGCAGGGGGCAAGATCAGCCCCAGCATTTT

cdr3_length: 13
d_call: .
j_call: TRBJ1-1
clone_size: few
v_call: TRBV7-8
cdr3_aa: CASSLAAVTEAFF
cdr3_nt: TGTGCCAGCAGCTTAGCGGCGGTCACTGAAGCTTTCTTT

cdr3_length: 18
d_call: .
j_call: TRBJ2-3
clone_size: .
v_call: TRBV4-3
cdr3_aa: CASSQARWPSMITDTQYF
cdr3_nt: TGCGCCAGCAGCCAGGCCCGATGGCCCTCCATGATCACAGATACGCAGTATTTT

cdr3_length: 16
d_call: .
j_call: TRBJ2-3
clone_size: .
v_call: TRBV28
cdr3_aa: CASSIPQGANTDTQYF
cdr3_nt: TGTGCCAGCAGTATCCCCCAGGGTGCCAACACAGATACGCAGTATTTT

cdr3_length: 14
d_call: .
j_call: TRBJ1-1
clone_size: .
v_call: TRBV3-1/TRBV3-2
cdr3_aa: CASSQVPPISEAFF
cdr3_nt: TGTGCCAGCAGCCAAGTCCCCCCCATTTCCGAAGCTTTCTTT

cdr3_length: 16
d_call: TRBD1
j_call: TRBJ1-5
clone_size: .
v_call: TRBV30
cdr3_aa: CACSGTGLSSNQPQHF
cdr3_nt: TGTGCCTGTTCCGGGACAGGGTTGAGCAGCAATCAGCCCCAGCATTTT

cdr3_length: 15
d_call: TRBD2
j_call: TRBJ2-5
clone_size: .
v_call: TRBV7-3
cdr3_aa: CASSSSGTWGETQYF
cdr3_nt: TGTGCCAGCAGCTCTAGCGGGACCTGGGGGGAGACCCAGTACTTC

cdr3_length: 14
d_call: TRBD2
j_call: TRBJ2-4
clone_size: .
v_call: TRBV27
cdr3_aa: CASSLGTTPNIQYF
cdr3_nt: TGTGCCAGCAGTTTGGGGACTACCCCCAACATTCAGTACTTC

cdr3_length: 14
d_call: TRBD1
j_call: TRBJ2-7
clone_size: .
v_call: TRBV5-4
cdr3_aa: CASSLDRGSYEQYF
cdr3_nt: TGTGCCAGCAGCCTGGACAGGGGCTCCTACGAGCAGTACTTC

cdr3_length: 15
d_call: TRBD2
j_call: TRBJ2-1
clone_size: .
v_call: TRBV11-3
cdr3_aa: CASSRTSGSRGEQFF
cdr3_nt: TGTGCCAGCAGCCGGACTAGCGGGAGTAGGGGTGAGCAGTTCTTC

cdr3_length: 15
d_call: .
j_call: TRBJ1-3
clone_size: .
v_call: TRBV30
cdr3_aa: CAWSVPAGSGNTIYF
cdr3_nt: TGTGCCTGGAGTGTACCGGCAGGCTCTGGAAACACCATATATTTT

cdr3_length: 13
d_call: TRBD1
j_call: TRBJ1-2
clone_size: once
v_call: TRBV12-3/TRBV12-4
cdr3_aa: CASRGTEPYGYTF
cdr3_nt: TGTGCCAGCAGGGGGACAGAACCCTATGGCTACACCTTC

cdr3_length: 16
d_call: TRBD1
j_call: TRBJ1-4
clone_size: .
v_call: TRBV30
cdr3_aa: CAWRGSLRDREKKLFF
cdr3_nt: TGTGCCTGGAGAGGCTCCCTCCGGGACAGGGAGAAAAAACTGTTTTTT

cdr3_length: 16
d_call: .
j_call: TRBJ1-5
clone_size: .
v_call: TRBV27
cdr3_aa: CASSSRSAGANQPQHF
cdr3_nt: TGTGCCAGCAGTTCCCGTAGTGCGGGGGCCAATCAGCCCCAGCATTTT

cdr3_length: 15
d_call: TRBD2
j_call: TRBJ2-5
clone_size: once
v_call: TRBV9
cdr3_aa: CASSDSGAARETQYF
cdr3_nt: TGTGCCAGCAGCGATAGCGGGGCCGCTAGGGAGACCCAGTACTTC

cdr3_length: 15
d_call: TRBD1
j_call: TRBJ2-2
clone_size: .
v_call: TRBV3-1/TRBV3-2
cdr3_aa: CASSQRQGAILELFF
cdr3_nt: TGTGCCAGCAGCCAGAGGCAGGGGGCAATACTAGAGCTGTTTTTT

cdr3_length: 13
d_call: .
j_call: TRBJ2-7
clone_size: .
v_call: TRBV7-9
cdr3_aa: CASSFYGNYEQYF
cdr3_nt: TGTGCCAGCAGCTTCTATGGTAACTACGAGCAGTACTTC